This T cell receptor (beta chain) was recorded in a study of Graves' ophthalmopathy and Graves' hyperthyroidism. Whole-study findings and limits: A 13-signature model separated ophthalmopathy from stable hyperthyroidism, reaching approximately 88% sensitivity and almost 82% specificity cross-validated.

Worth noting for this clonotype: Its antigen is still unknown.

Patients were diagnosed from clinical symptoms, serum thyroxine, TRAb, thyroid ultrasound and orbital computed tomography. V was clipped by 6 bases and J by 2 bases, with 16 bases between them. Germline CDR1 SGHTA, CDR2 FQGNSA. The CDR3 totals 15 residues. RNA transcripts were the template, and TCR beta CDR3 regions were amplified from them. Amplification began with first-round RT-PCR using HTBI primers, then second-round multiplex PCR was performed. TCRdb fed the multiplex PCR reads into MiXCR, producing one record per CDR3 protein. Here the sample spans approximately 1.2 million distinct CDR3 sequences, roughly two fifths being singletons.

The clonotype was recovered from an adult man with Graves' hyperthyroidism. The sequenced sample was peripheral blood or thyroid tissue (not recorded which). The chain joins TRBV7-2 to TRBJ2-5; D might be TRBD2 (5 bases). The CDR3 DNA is TGTGCCAGCAGTTTATACGGGGATATGCAAGAGACCCAGTACTTC. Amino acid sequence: CASSLYGDMQETQYF.